The next 14 T cell receptor beta chains were all read from a single sample in a study of T cells in Graves' hyperthyroidism and ophthalmopathy. From RNA transcripts, TCR beta CDR3 regions were amplified. The TCR CDR3 was amplified in a first-round RT-PCR using the HTBI primer set. TCRdb ran MiXCR on the multiplex PCR reads and lists one entry per CDR3 protein. The sample lists around 610,000 distinct CDR3 sequences; about 15% were seen once. Input material: blood. These receptors all stem from a woman aged 40 to 50 with Graves' ophthalmopathy.

The table lists this clonotype with many counts. V is TRBV5-5 and J is TRBJ1-1; D perhaps matches TRBD1 (6 bases). There are 12 residues in the CDR3. Trimming shortened V by 7 bases and J by 4 bases, and 11 bases separated the two germline ends. CDR1 and CDR2 (germline): SGHKS, YYEKEE (reference sequence). CDR3 sequence reads: CASFRTVTEAFF. CDR3 nucleotides: TGTGCCAGCTTCCGGACAGTCACTGAAGCTTTCTTT.

This clonotype was observed at least ten times. The chain recombines TRBV6-1 with TRBJ1-1; D is uncertain. The V end was cut by 1 base, the J end by 1 base, with 4 bases between. Per the germline V gene, CDR1 is MNHNS and CDR2 is SASEGT. This CDR3 has 13 residues. CDR3 region: CASSEEQNTEAFF. DNA for the CDR3: TGTGCCAGCAGTGAAGAACAGAACACTGAAGCTTTCTTT.

This clonotype appeared a few times. The rearrangement joins TRBV30 to TRBJ2-7; TRBD2 is a possible D gene (6 bases). In germline, CDR1 is GTSNPN, CDR2 SVGIG (reference sequence). Between the trimmed V and J ends, which lost 3 bases and 0 bases, there was a span of 12 bases. The CDR3 is 14 residues long. The CDR3: CAWSRGLYSYEQYF. CDR3 nucleotide sequence: TGTGCCTGGAGCCGGGGACTGTACTCCTACGAGCAGTACTTC.

This clonotype was counted many times. This chain uses TRBV27 with TRBJ2-5; 7 positions agree with TRBD1. Trimming cost V 5 bases and J 5 bases; bases outside gene matches: 8. The CDR3 contains 14 residues. Germline assignment: CDR1 MNHEY and CDR2 SMNVEV (reference sequence). CDR3 in amino acids: CASSTRTGPETQYF. The DNA for the CDR3 is TGTGCCAGCAGTACCCGGACAGGCCCGGAGACCCAGTACTTC.

The V and J genes are TRBV5-1 and TRBJ2-7, with D possibly matching TRBD1 (5 bases). The CDR3 contains 11 residues. V was cut by 8 bases and J by 3 bases, with 9 bases left in between. CDR1 is SGHRS, CDR2 YFSETQ, per germline. In nucleotides, the CDR3 is TGCGCCAGTAGGGGAAACTACGAGCAGTACTTC. Encoded protein: CASRGNYEQYF.

The J gene is TRBJ1-3, the V gene TRBV7-2; the match to TRBD1 covers 9 bases. Trimming removed 5 bases from V and 2 bases from J; junction bases left unmatched: 4. Germline CDR1 is SGHTA and CDR2 is FQGNSA. The CDR3 sequence is 15 residues long. The CDR3: CASSGRTGAGNTIYF. The CDR3 nucleotides are TGTGCCAGCAGCGGAAGGACAGGGGCTGGAAACACCATATATTTT.

This clonotype was seen repeatedly, ten times or more. This chain connects TRBV12-3 or TRBV12-4 to TRBJ2-7; 7 bases align to TRBD1. The CDR3 consists of 15 residues. V lost 3 bases, J lost 5 bases, and 10 bases stayed unmatched. The chain's CDR3 is CASSLFIQGSHEQYF. The CDR3 DNA is TGTGCCAGCAGTTTGTTTATACAGGGGTCCCACGAGCAGTACTTC.

The sample holds many counts of this clonotype. J is TRBJ2-2 and V is TRBV15; TRBD1 might be the D (5 bases). V lost 3 bases and J 2 bases, leaving 10 bases between the germline ends. CDR1 and CDR2 (germline): LNHNV, YYDKDF (reference sequence). The CDR3 sequence is 15 residues long. The CDR3 DNA sequence: TGTGCCACCAGCAGGGAAACAGGCAACACCGGGGAGCTGTTTTTT. It specifies CATSRETGNTGELFF.

This clonotype was recorded many times. This chain links TRBV4-2 with TRBJ1-1, with TRBD1 as a possible D gene (6 bases). The CDR3 is made up of 17 amino acids. Trimming shortened V by 0 bases and J by 1 base, and 15 bases separated the two germline ends. Germline CDR1 and CDR2: LGHNA and YNFKEQ. CDR3 region: CASSQDLQGRRNTEAFF. The CDR3 coding sequence is TGTGCCAGCAGCCAAGATCTGCAGGGGCGCAGGAACACTGAAGCTTTCTTT.

J is TRBJ2-1 and V is TRBV3-1, with 13 bases identical to TRBD2. Germline V gene sequence: CDR1 LGHDT, CDR2 YNNKEL (reference sequence). The CDR3 runs 15 residues. V was clipped by 4 bases and J by 6 bases; unmatched bases: 3. Here the CDR3 reads CASSPGLAGSNEQFF. DNA of the CDR3: TGTGCCAGCAGCCCGGGACTAGCGGGGTCCAATGAGCAGTTCTTC.

This clonotype was observed a handful of times. This rearrangement joins TRBV5-5 to TRBJ2-7; maybe TRBD1 (5 bases). Germline CDR1 and CDR2: SGHKS and YYEKEE (reference sequence). Trimming took off 0 bases at V and 3 bases at J, with 10 bases between the two ends. CDR3 length: 14 amino acids. The DNA for the CDR3 is TGTGCCAGCAGCTTGGCAGGGATCCTCTACGAGCAGTACTTC. Translating gives CASSLAGILYEQYF.

This clonotype showed up many times. This rearrangement joins TRBV2 to TRBJ2-1; 9 nucleotides agree with TRBD2. Looked up from germline, CDR1 is SNHLY and CDR2 is FYNNEI. Losses at the gene ends were 6 bases for V and 5 bases for J; bases not matched to a gene: 5. The CDR3 is made up of 14 amino acids. This CDR3 reads CASRAGTSNNEQFF. The DNA of the CDR3 is TGTGCCAGCAGGGCCGGGACTAGCAACAATGAGCAGTTCTTC. The full variable domain, its missing parts supplied by reference TRBV2 and TRBJ2-1, is EPEVTQTPSHQVTQMGQEVILRCVPISNHLYFYWYRQILGQKVEFLVSFYNNEISEKSEIFDDQFSVERPDGSNFTLKIRSTKLEDSAMYFCASRAGTSNNEQFFGPGTRLTVL.

This clonotype came up a few times. This could be a read error, since a much larger clone is one nucleotide away. V is TRBV7-8 and J is TRBJ2-5; TRBD2 agrees at 8 bases. This CDR3 spans 15 amino acids. Germline V lookup: CDR1 SGHVS, CDR2 FQNEAQ. With V trimmed by 5 bases and J by 5 bases, 10 bases remained unmatched. The CDR3 nucleotides are TGTGCCAGCAGCCTGGGACTAGTGATGTCGGAGACCCAGTACTTC. Its translation: CASSLGLVMSETQYF.

This clonotype was detected many times. A much larger clone lies one base from this, so it may be a read error. The chain recombines TRBV27 with TRBJ1-1; D perhaps matches TRBD1 (6 bases). V was trimmed by 6 bases and J by 0 bases, leaving 8 bases between them. CDR1 is MNHEY and CDR2 is SMNVEV in the germline V gene (reference sequence). The CDR3 sequence is 13 residues long. The CDR3 reads CASRGGLNTEAFF. The CDR3, as DNA: TGTGCCAGCAGGGGGGGGCTGAACACTGAAGCTTTCTTT.